Each of the 21 T cell receptor beta chains below was sequenced from the same sample in a study of shared clonotypes between healthy human individuals (dated by TCRdb to about 2020). Library preparation was by the immunoSEQ multiplex PCR assay. TCRdb carries this immuneACCESS record with in-frame sequences only. Its versions omit some clonotypes, under half of them owing to an unresolved V gene in the studies checked, with the rest unexplained. Present in this sample are more than 1.2 million clones, 98% to 99% of which were seen just once. The ten largest clonotypes hold around 0.33% of the sample. Sequencing used naive CD4+ T cells sorted from blood. Explained via the paper, the cell subset or site label denotes: CD45RA+ positively selected. Receptors originate from a man aged 30-40 years in good health.

The chain employs TRBV7-2 and TRBJ2-5, with TRBD2 identical over 14 bases. Germline-derived CDR1 and CDR2 are SGHTA and FQGNSA. J gave up 5 bases and V 5 bases, and 4 bases lay outside the gene matches. This CDR3 is built from 15 residues. CDR3 protein: CASSQRLAGGETQYF. Here the CDR3 DNA reads TGTGCCAGCAGCCAAAGACTAGCGGGAGGGGAGACCCAGTACTTC. Based on the CDR3 plus reference TRBV7-2 and TRBJ2-5, the full variable domain is GAGVSQSPSNKVTEKGKDVELRCDPISGHTALYWYRQSLGQGLEFLIYFQGNSAPDKSGLPSDRFSAERTGGSVSTLTIQRTQQEDSAVYLCASSQRLAGGETQYFGPGTRLLVL.

The genes are TRBV7-9 and TRBJ2-2; no definite D call. Between the trimmed V and J ends, which lost 1 base and 7 bases, there was a span of 13 bases. The germline V gene encodes CDR1 SEHNR and CDR2 FQNEAQ (reference sequence). CDR3 length: 15 residues. CDR3: CASSLGVVSIGELFF. CDR3 DNA sequence: TGTGCCAGCAGCTTAGGGGTCGTGTCGATCGGGGAGCTGTTTTTT.

The genes are TRBV29-1 and TRBJ2-1, with 11 bases matching TRBD2. CDR3 length: 15 amino acids. J gave up 4 bases and V 5 bases, and 7 bases lay outside the gene matches. Germline lookup yields CDR1 SQVTM and CDR2 ANQGSEA. CDR3 bases: TGCAGCGTTACCGAGGGACTAGCGGTATACAATGAGCAGTTCTTC. Residues: CSVTEGLAVYNEQFF.

The chain carries TRBV5-1 and TRBJ2-3; D remains ambiguous. CDR1 and CDR2 from the germline V gene are SGHRS and YFSETQ. With 7 bases removed from V and 4 bases from J, the gap between germline ends came to 16 bases. This CDR3 comprises 14 residues. The DNA of the CDR3 is TGCGCCAGCGTGCTTTCTGGAAATTCAGATACGCAGTATTTT. Translating it yields CASVLSGNSDTQYF.

With respect to this clone: Other nucleotide sequences from this sample produce the same CDR3. V gene TRBV7-9 combines with J gene TRBJ2-7; D unclear. Trimming stripped 4 bases from V and 3 bases from J, with 4 bases between. The CDR3 is 11 residues long. Germline V lookup: CDR1 SEHNR, CDR2 FQNEAQ (reference sequence). For the CDR3, the DNA is TGTGCCAGCAGCTCAGACTACGAGCAGTACTTC. It specifies CASSSDYEQYF.

The gene calls are TRBV7-6 and TRBJ2-7, with TRBD2 as a possible D gene (5 bases). The CDR3 consists of 17 residues. The V gene lost 1 base and the J gene lost 6 bases, with 22 bases spanning the gap. Germline lookup yields CDR1 SGHVS and CDR2 FNYEAQ. CDR3 residues: CASSLVRLGSPTGEQYF. DNA for the CDR3: TGTGCCAGCAGCTTAGTACGTTTGGGGAGTCCGACGGGCGAGCAGTACTTC.

V gene TRBV5-1 combines with J gene TRBJ2-5, with 8 bases lining up with TRBD1. The CDR3 is made up of 15 amino acids. In germline, CDR1 is SGHRS, CDR2 YFSETQ. Trimming at V came to 6 bases and at J to 3 bases, leaving 10 bases not matched to a gene. CDR3 sequence: CASTVTGAAEETQYF. The CDR3 DNA sequence: TGCGCCAGCACCGTGACAGGGGCGGCGGAAGAGACCCAGTACTTC.

Details on this clone: Other nucleotide sequences from this sample produce the same CDR3. The rearrangement joins TRBV28 to TRBJ2-5, with D possibly matching TRBD2 (5 bases). CDR1 and CDR2 from the germline V gene are MDHEN and SYDVKM. The germline V and J ends were trimmed by 2 bases and 5 bases, with 6 bases remaining between them. The CDR3 contains 12 residues. The CDR3: CASSLTGETQYF. CDR3 DNA sequence: TGTGCCAGCAGTTTAACGGGGGAGACCCAGTACTTC.

This clone was observed a single time. This chain links TRBV28 with TRBJ2-5; D unclear. Germline CDR1 and CDR2: MDHEN and SYDVKM. The V and J ends lost 3 bases and 4 bases respectively, with 15 bases between them. CDR3 length: 15 amino acids. For the CDR3, the DNA is TGTGCCAGCAGTTTCGGCACCCGCCTTCGAGAGACCCAGTACTTC. This sequence encodes CASSFGTRLRETQYF.

The genes are TRBV20-1 and TRBJ2-5; no definite D call. This CDR3 has 11 amino acids. The V and J ends lost 6 bases and 5 bases respectively, with 10 bases between them. Germline V lookup: CDR1 DFQATT, CDR2 SNEGSKA (reference sequence). In DNA, the CDR3 is TGCAGTGCCAGACGACTGGAGACCCAGTACTTC. Translated, it gives CSARRLETQYF.

This chain uses TRBV5-1 with TRBJ2-7; 8 positions agree with TRBD1. Germline CDR1 SGHRS, CDR2 YFSETQ. V was pared by 1 base and J by 4 bases, with 7 bases of the junction left unmatched. The length of the CDR3 is 15 residues. CDR3 loop: CASSLPQGVVYEQYF. The CDR3 coding sequence is TGCGCCAGCAGCTTGCCACAGGGGGTTGTTTACGAGCAGTACTTC.

The chain joins TRBV5-1 to TRBJ2-3; TRBD2 might be the D (6 bases). Trimming stripped 0 bases from V and 4 bases from J, with 12 bases between. Germline-derived CDR1 and CDR2 are SGHRS and YFSETQ. The CDR3 spans 15 residues. The CDR3 sequence: CASSLAVEGSDTQYF. For the CDR3, the DNA is TGCGCCAGCAGCTTGGCCGTGGAGGGCTCAGATACGCAGTATTTT.

The chain links TRBV5-1 to TRBJ1-1; D remains ambiguous. V was clipped by 4 bases and J by 12 bases, with 19 bases between them. CDR1 SGHRS and CDR2 YFSETQ come from the germline V gene. There are 13 residues in the CDR3. In nucleotides, the CDR3 is TGCGCCAGCAGCCCTGACATTTTAGGCTCCCCTTTCTTT. It encodes CASSPDILGSPFF.

This chain uses TRBV14 with TRBJ1-2, with D unresolved. Looked up from germline, CDR1 is SGHDN and CDR2 is FVKESK. V lost 1 base and J 3 bases, leaving 12 bases between the germline ends. The CDR3 loop spans 15 amino acids. The CDR3: CASSQGPQYYYGYTF. CDR3 sequence (DNA): TGTGCCAGCAGCCAAGGCCCCCAGTATTACTATGGCTACACCTTC.

V and J are TRBV13 and TRBJ2-7; D gene ambiguous. V was trimmed by 5 bases and J by 6 bases, leaving 20 bases between them. The germline gives CDR1 PRHDT, CDR2 FYEKMQ (reference sequence). This CDR3 comprises 15 residues. The CDR3 is CASSGVSDFAFEQYF. The DNA of the CDR3 is TGTGCCAGCAGCGGGGTCTCCGATTTCGCCTTCGAGCAGTACTTC.

Of note for this clone: This CDR3 is also generated by other DNA sequences in the sample. The J gene is TRBJ1-1, the V gene TRBV6-5, with D possibly being TRBD1 (5 bases). The CDR3 consists of 13 residues. Germline-derived CDR1 and CDR2 are MNHEY and SVGAGI. V was clipped by 0 bases and J by 6 bases, with 8 bases between them. The CDR3 DNA reads as TGTGCCAGCAGTTACTCGCAGGGTTCTGAAGCTTTCTTT. It codes for CASSYSQGSEAFF.

The V call is TRBV5-5, the J call TRBJ1-1; D possibly corresponds to TRBD1 (6 bases). From germline, CDR1 is SGHKS and CDR2 YYEKEE (reference sequence). This CDR3 contains 14 residues. V was cut by 5 bases and J by 1 base, with 12 bases left in between. CDR3 loop: CASRQPGQNTEAFF. The CDR3, as DNA: TGTGCCAGCAGACAACCGGGACAGAACACTGAAGCTTTCTTT.

The chain couples TRBV5-4 to TRBJ1-3, with D unresolved. Trimming pared 5 bases from V and 0 bases from J, leaving 12 bases between. Germline V gene data show CDR1 as SGHNT and CDR2 as YYREEE (reference sequence). This CDR3 is built from 15 residues. CDR3 sequence reads: CASRVTPSSGNTIYF. The CDR3 DNA is TGTGCCAGCAGAGTGACACCCAGCTCTGGAAACACCATATATTTT.

The rearrangement uses TRBV29-1 and TRBJ2-1; unclear D gene. Germline V gives CDR1 SQVTM, CDR2 ANQGSEA. V was clipped by 8 bases and J by 13 bases, with 18 bases between them. The CDR3 covers 11 residues. DNA for the CDR3: TGCAGCTCGGCGAATGTCCAAAACCAGTTCTTC. Translating gives CSSANVQNQFF.

With regard to this clone: In the same sample, other DNA sequences code for this CDR3. This chain joins TRBV9 and TRBJ2-1; 8 nucleotides line up with TRBD2. V trimming: 1 base; J trimming: 4 bases; junction bases outside the gene matches: 1. Germline-derived CDR1 and CDR2 are SGDLS and YYNGEE. This CDR3 is built from 14 residues. The CDR3 loop is CASSVSGGYNEQFF. Here the CDR3 DNA reads TGTGCCAGCAGCGTAAGCGGGGGTTACAATGAGCAGTTCTTC.

The rearrangement uses TRBV10-1 and TRBJ2-1; 11 bases are shared with TRBD2. J was trimmed by 1 base and V by 10 bases; bases with no gene match: 3. This CDR3 spans 14 amino acids. The germline CDR1 and CDR2 sequences are WNHNN and SYGVQD (reference sequence). Here the CDR3 reads CATGTSGSYNEQFF. The CDR3 bases are TGCGCCACCGGGACTAGCGGTTCCTACAATGAGCAGTTCTTC.